Below are 11 T cell receptor beta chains sequenced from a single sample in a study of T cell responses to AZD1222 COVID-19 vaccine. The data were produced by immunoSEQ multiplex PCR, yet TCRdb's version contains in-frame clones alone and is incomplete. The sample consists of about 110,000 clones, 82% of them appearing once. The sample was peripheral blood, taken on day 0 of AZD1222 vaccination. The receptors originated from an adult in good health.

The chain has TRBV6-5 and TRBJ1-2, with TRBD1 as a possible D gene (6 bases). The CDR3 totals 14 residues. Deletions cut 5 bases from V and 6 bases from J, with 16 bases between. Germline CDR1 reads MNHEY; CDR2 reads SVGAGI. CDR3 amino acids: CASSPVGGRDGYTF. In DNA, the CDR3 is TGTGCCAGCAGTCCGGTTGGGGGGCGCGATGGCTACACCTTC.

On this clone: At one boundary the junction diverges from the germline segment, which might be a read error. This sequence joins TRBV27 and TRBJ1-2, with D unclear. Germline values: CDR1 MNHEY, CDR2 SMNVEV (reference sequence). The CDR3 spans 11 residues. In DNA form, the CDR3 reads TGTGCCAGCAGCCCAGGCCGGAGCCGCTTCTTC. Its protein product is CASSPGRSRFF.

The V call is TRBV5-4, the J call TRBJ2-5, with TRBD2 matching over 12 bases. Germline assignment: CDR1 SGHNT and CDR2 YYREEE (reference sequence). Germline trimming cut 0 bases from V and 2 bases from J; bases unmatched to any gene: 8. CDR3 length: 18 residues. CDR3 in amino acids: CASSLGSSLAGGQETQYF. CDR3 nucleotides: TGTGCCAGCAGCTTGGGTTCGTCTCTAGCGGGGGGGCAAGAGACCCAGTACTTC.

The gene calls are TRBV5-1 and TRBJ1-3; D is ambiguous. The CDR3 consists of 11 residues. Germline values: CDR1 SGHRS, CDR2 YFSETQ. Deletions cut 5 bases from V and 6 bases from J, with 6 bases between. The CDR3 DNA sequence: TGCGCCAGCAGTGAGGCAAACACCATATATTTT. Its translation: CASSEANTIYF.

The chain couples TRBV7-2 to TRBJ2-1; 12 bases match TRBD2. V gave up 1 base and J gave up 4 bases; unmatched junction bases: 11. Germline V gene sequence: CDR1 SGHTA, CDR2 FQGNSA. CDR3 length: 19 amino acids. DNA of the CDR3: TGTGCCAGCAGCTTAGTCGCCGCGGCTAGCGGGGGGGTATACAATGAGCAGTTCTTC. Amino acids: CASSLVAAASGGVYNEQFF. The full variable domain, its missing parts supplied by reference TRBV7-2 and TRBJ2-1, is GAGVSQSPSNKVTEKGKDVELRCDPISGHTALYWYRQSLGQGLEFLIYFQGNSAPDKSGLPSDRFSAERTGGSVSTLTIQRTQQEDSAVYLCASSLVAAASGGVYNEQFFGPGTRLTVL.

Only one count was recorded for this clone. The chain carries TRBV9 and TRBJ2-2, with 12 bases that match TRBD2. This CDR3 has 17 amino acids. The germline V gene has CDR1 SGDLS and CDR2 YYNGEE. J gave up 4 bases and V 0 bases, and 4 bases lay outside the gene matches. CDR3 residues: CASSVASSGGATGELFF. In DNA form, the CDR3 reads TGTGCCAGCAGCGTAGCGTCTAGCGGGGGGGCCACCGGGGAGCTGTTTTTT.

This clone has only a few counts. This chain links TRBV7-6 with TRBJ1-3; D is unclear. The CDR3 is 17 amino acids. V lost 1 base and J 1 base, leaving 14 bases between the germline ends. Per the germline V gene, CDR1 is SGHVS and CDR2 is FNYEAQ. The CDR3 here is CASSLGPPANSGNTIYF. Here the CDR3 DNA reads TGTGCCAGCAGCTTAGGACCCCCGGCGAATTCTGGAAACACCATATATTTT.

The chain combines TRBV6-2 or TRBV6-3 with TRBJ2-7, with 7 nucleotides matching TRBD2. After removal of 2 bases from V and 3 bases from J, the junction contained 4 bases not matched to a gene. Germline V gene sequence: CDR1 MNHEY, CDR2 SVGEGT. This CDR3 is built from 14 residues. Here the CDR3 reads CASSYGGRDYEQYF. CDR3 sequence (DNA): TGTGCCAGCAGTTACGGTGGGAGGGACTACGAGCAGTACTTC.

The rearrangement links TRBV6-6 to TRBJ1-5, with TRBD1 identical over 7 bases. The trim removed 0 bases at V and 0 bases at J, leaving 2 bases unmatched. Germline CDR1 is MNHNY and CDR2 is SVGAGI (reference sequence). The CDR3 is made up of 16 amino acids. CDR3 sequence (DNA): TGTGCCAGCAGTTACTCAGGGGGCCTTAGCAATCAGCCCCAGCATTTT. Residues: CASSYSGGLSNQPQHF.

This rearrangement joins TRBV6-5 to TRBJ1-2; 7 nucleotides line up with TRBD1. Germline V gene sequence: CDR1 MNHEY, CDR2 SVGAGI. The junction had 10 bases not matched to a gene; V was cut back by 7 bases and J by 8 bases. The CDR3 spans 13 residues. The CDR3 region has the DNA TGTGCCAGCACCTCCTTCGACAGGGACGGCTACACCTTC. Its protein is CASTSFDRDGYTF.

Here the CDR3 DNA reads TGCAGCGCCCGAACCCAAGAGACCCAGTACTTC. Its translation is CSARTQETQYF. The rearrangement joins TRBV29-1 to TRBJ2-5; D unresolved. The CDR3 spans 11 residues. The V end was cut by 7 bases, the J end by 1 base, with 7 bases between. Per germline, CDR1 SQVTM and CDR2 ANQGSEA.